This TCR beta chain is drawn from a study of T cell responses to AZD1222 COVID-19 vaccine (dated by TCRdb to about 2021). Context from the whole study: AZD1222 recipients with second doses at about 4 weeks or about 12 weeks were pooled, because spike-specific TCR depth and breadth did not differ between schedules. TCR sequencing covered 230 or so trial participants: 207 given two doses of AZD1222 and 26 given two doses of MenACWY control vaccine. Trial participants were enrolled by age into subgroups of 18-55, 56-69 and 70-plus years, and about 150, 27 and 61 TCR-sequenced participants, respectively, were included in these subgroups. What the work shows at the level of the full study, not this receptor alone: Conclusions about previously exposed vaccinees are limited, since just five or six AZD1222 recipients were seropositive for SARS-CoV-2 at baseline. The whole spike protein was spanned by vaccine-associated CD4 TCRs, and dominant responses were seen in regions 160-218 and 743-854. Participants were mostly white British and included more females than males, and it was suggested by the authors that clonal diversity may have been underestimated. After two AZD1222 doses, spike-specific TCR breadth and depth were significantly higher than at day 0 and than in MenACWY recipients. Because no day 14 peak-response samples were available, the repertoires could be characterized only after the peak T cell response. Nearly half of unique spike-specific TCRs reportedly recognized epitopes outside regions mutated in the B.1.351 and B.1.1.7 variants. In the small 56-69-year group, the increase in depth fell short of significance, most likely because of low power.

This clone was counted a single time. It lacks a known antigen. The input lacks base qualities; no much larger clone sits a single base away. The CDR3 regions of human TCRbeta chains were analyzed by immunosequencing. The study's own analysis went as follows. Repertoire TCRs were matched against a reference library of SARS-CoV-2-specific TCRs generated with the MIRA antigen-specificity platform. Breadth was defined as the fraction of unique TCRs that were SARS-CoV-2-associated. Depth was defined as the fraction of total T cells that were SARS-CoV-2-associated. Using the MIRA data, every spike-specific TCR was mapped to the spike region that the TCR reacted to and assigned to either a CD4 or a CD8 class. Log10-transformed breadth and depth values were compared by one-way ANOVA with Sidak's multiple comparisons tests. TCRdb carries this immuneACCESS record with in-frame sequences only. Its versions omit some clonotypes, under half of them owing to an unresolved V gene in the studies checked, with the rest unexplained. The DNA gave D and trimming, while V, J and clone size come from that table. In this sample the table shows tens of thousands of clones, about 90% of which occur a single time. Around 15% of the sample belongs to the ten largest clones.

In the paper's terms, the time point label means: baseline before first vaccination. Vaccinee samples were obtained from the UK trials COV001 and COV002, which included a single-blind randomized controlled phase 2/3 trial of AZD1222 (ChAdOx1 nCoV-19) in healthy adults. Trial participant PBMC samples were collected at day 0 and day 28 after the second dose for TCRbeta chain sequencing. V trim: 6 bases; J trim: 6 bases; unmatched bases: 9. The germline V gene provides CDR1 SGHTA and CDR2 FQGNSA. The CDR3 contains 17 residues, cysteine and phenylalanine counted. The entry retains the CDR3 DNA only, 51 bases that are in frame from base 1.

The sequenced sample was peripheral blood, obtained on day 0 of AZD1222 vaccination. The source is an adult in good health. The rearrangement combines TRBV7-2 with TRBJ2-1, with TRBD2 matching 15 junction bases. CDR3 region: CASSSGLAGGRFNEQFF. The nucleotide sequence reads TGTGCCAGCAGTTCTGGACTAGCGGGGGGGAGATTCAATGAGCAGTTCTTC.